The table lists the clone carrying this T cell receptor beta chain with a count of one. The target antigen is unknown. The data were taken from a study of cytomegalovirus exposure and HLA in healthy donors. CDR1 SNHLY and CDR2 FYNNEI come from the germline V gene. The CDR3 contains 13 residues. The junction had 1 base not matched to a gene; V was cut back by 7 bases and J by 1 base. The table came from immunoSEQ multiplex PCR; TCRdb's copy has only in-frame clones and leaves some out. The sample has around 120,000 clones, roughly 86% seen once. Study results and limitations: Subsequent analysis found a tendency for first-cohort TCR clusters to co-occur within the 110 or so validation repertoires. High sensitivity and specificity were reportedly achieved when the classifier diagnosed cytomegalovirus status. Most TCR sequences were uncommon, yet certain public TCRs appeared in many donors.

The specimen sequenced was PBMCs. V gene TRBV2 combines with J gene TRBJ1-5; 7 bases map to TRBD1. The receptor was isolated from a man aged 18 to 29 in good health and CMV-seronegative. CDR3 nucleotide sequence: TGTGCCAGCAAGGGACAGAGCAATCAGCCCCAGCATTTT. Encoded protein: CASKGQSNQPQHF.